The present T cell receptor beta chain was sequenced within a study of CXCR3-negative and CXCR3-positive naive CD8 T cells. Study details: The total count of TRB reads reached some 140 million, and each library contributed about 1.5 +/- 0.3 million.

Preparation of TRB cDNA libraries relied on 5' RACE carrying UMI labels. TCRdb reprocessed the 5' RACE reads and reports one entry per CDR3 protein, with no DNA. This sample carries 50,000 to 75,000 distinct CDR3 sequences, with about 0.4% going to the ten biggest clones. Looked up from germline, CDR1 is SEHNR and CDR2 is FQNEAQ (reference sequence). The CDR3 length is 12 residues. Cells classed as naive CD8+ T cells were CD45RO-CCR7+CD27+CD95-. The V call is TRBV7-9, the J call TRBJ1-5. The TCR comes from a human donor in good health. Some clones in this sample may be carry-over from other donors' samples. The material sequenced was naive CXCR3- CD8+ T cells from blood. Subset reported: CD45RO-CCR7+CD27+CD95- naive CD8+ T cells lacking CXCR3 (TNR3-). CDR3 in amino acids: CASSLGLRPQHF.